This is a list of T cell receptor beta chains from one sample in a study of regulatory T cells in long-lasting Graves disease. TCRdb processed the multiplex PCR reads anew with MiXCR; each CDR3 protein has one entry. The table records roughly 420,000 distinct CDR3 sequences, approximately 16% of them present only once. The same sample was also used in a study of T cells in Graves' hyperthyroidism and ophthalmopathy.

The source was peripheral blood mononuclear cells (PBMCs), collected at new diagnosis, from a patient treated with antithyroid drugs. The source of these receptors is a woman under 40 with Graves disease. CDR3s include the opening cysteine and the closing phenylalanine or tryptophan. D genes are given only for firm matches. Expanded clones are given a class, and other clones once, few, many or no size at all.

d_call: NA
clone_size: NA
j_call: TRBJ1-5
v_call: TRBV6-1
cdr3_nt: TGTGCCAGCAGTGAAAACAGGGACTATCCCCAGCATTTT
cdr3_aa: CASSENRDYPQHF

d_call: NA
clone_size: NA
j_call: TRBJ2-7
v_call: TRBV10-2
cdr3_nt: TGCGCCAGCAGTGAGTTGGACGGGACCTACGAGCAGTACTTC
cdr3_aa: CASSELDGTYEQYF

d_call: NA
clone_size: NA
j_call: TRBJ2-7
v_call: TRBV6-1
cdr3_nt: TGTGCCAGCAGGACGACGGGACTCTACGAGCAGTACTTC
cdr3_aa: CASRTTGLYEQYF

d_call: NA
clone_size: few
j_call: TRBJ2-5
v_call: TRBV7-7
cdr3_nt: TGTGCTAGCAGCCCCCGCGGGGACCCTCAAGAGACCCAGTACTTC
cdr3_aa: CASSPRGDPQETQYF

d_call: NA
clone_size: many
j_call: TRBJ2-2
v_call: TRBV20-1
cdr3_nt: TGCAGTGCTCTTGGGGGAACCGGGGAGCTGTTTTTT
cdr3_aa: CSALGGTGELFF

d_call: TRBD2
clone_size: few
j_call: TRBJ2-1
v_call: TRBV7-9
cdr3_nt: TGTGCCAGCAGCTTACCCGCGGGAGGGAGCTCCTACAATGAGCAGTTCTTC
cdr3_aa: CASSLPAGGSSYNEQFF

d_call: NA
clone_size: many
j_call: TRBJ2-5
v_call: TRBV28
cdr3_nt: TGTGCCAGCAGTCGACTGGGGGAGACCCAGTACTTC
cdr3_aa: CASSRLGETQYF

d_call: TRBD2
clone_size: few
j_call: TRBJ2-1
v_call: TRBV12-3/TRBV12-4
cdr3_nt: TGTGCCAGCAGTCAACGAATTTGGACTAGCGGGGATTACAATGAGCAGTTCTTC
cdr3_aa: CASSQRIWTSGDYNEQFF

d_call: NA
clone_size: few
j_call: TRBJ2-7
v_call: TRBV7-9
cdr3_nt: TGTGCCAGCAGTTTCACCCGGGACTTATCCTACGAGCAGTACTTC
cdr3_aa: CASSFTRDLSYEQYF

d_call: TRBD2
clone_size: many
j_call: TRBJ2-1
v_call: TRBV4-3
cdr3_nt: TGCGCCAGCAGCCAAGGTACTAGCGGGAGGGCCGGTGAGCAGTTCTTC
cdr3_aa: CASSQGTSGRAGEQFF

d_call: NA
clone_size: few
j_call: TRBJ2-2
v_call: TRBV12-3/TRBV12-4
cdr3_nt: TGTGCCAGCATCTGGGTGACCGGGGAGCTGTTTTTT
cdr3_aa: CASIWVTGELFF

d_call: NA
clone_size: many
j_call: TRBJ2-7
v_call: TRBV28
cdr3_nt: TGTGCCAGCAGGGTAAAGGACGGATCCTACGAGCAGTACTTC
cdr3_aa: CASRVKDGSYEQYF

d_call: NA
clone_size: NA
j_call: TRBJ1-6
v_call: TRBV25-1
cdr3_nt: TGTGCCAGCAGTGAATCGGGGGGATTGCGCTCACCCCTCCACTTT
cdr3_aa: CASSESGGLRSPLHF

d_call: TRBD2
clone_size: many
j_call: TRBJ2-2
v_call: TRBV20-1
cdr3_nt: TGCAGTGCTAGTGGGGGACTAGCGGGACCGAACACCGGGGAGCTGTTTTTT
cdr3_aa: CSASGGLAGPNTGELFF

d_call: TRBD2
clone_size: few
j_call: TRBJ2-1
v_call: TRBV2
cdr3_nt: TGTGCCAGCAGCGGACTAGCGGGAGGGATAAGCTCCTACAATGAGCAGTTCTTC
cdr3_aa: CASSGLAGGISSYNEQFF

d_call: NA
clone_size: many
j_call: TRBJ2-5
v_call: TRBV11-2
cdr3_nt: TGTGCCAGCAGCATAGAGGTGGGAGAGACCCAGTACTTC
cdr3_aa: CASSIEVGETQYF

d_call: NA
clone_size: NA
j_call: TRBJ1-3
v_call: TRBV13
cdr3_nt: TGTGCCAGCAGCTTAGATGCAGGTGGTGGAAACACCATATATTTT
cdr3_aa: CASSLDAGGGNTIYF

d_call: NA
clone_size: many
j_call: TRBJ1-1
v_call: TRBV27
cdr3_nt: TGTGCCAGCAGTTTCAGTCGGAACGCTGAAGCTTTCTTT
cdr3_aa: CASSFSRNAEAFF

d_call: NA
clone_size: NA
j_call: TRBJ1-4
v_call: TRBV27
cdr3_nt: TGTGCCAGCAGTTCTACTCAGGGGAAACTGTTTTTT
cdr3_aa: CASSSTQGKLFF

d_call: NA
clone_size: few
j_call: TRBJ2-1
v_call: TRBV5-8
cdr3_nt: TGTGCCAGCAGCCAGGAGGGGGGCTCCTACAATGAGCAGTTCTTC
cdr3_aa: CASSQEGGSYNEQFF

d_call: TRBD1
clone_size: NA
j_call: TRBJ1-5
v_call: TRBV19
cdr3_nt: TGTGCCAGTAGCAACAGGGGAAATCAGCCCCAGCATTTT
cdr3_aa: CASSNRGNQPQHF

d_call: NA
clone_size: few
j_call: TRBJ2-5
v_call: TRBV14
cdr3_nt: TGTGCCAGCAGCCATTCTACACCCTTACTACGACAAGAGACCCAGTACTTC
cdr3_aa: CASSHSTPLLRQETQYF

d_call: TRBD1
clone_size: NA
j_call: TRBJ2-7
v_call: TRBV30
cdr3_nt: TGTGCCTGGAACCCGACAGGGGTCTACGAGCAGTACTTC
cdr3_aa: CAWNPTGVYEQYF

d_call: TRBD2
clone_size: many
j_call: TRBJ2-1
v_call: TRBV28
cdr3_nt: TGTGCCAGCAGTGTTAGCGGGAGTTCCTACAATGAGCAGTTCTTC
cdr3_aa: CASSVSGSSYNEQFF

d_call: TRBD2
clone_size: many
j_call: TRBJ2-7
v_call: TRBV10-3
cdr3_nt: TGTGCCGTCGAAGCGGGAGACGGTTCCTACGAGCAGTACTTC
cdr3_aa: CAVEAGDGSYEQYF

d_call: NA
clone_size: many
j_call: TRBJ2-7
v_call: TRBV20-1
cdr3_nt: TGCAGTGCCCCTTCGGGTGGGCAGGGAGCCTACGAGCAGTACTTC
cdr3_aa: CSAPSGGQGAYEQYF

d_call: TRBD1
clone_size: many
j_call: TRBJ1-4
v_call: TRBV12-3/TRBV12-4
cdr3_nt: TGTGCCAGCAGTGGGACAGGGTACGAAAAACTGTTTTTT
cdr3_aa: CASSGTGYEKLFF

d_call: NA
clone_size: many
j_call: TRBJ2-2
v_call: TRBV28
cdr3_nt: TGTGCCAGCAGTTTAACTAGCTCGAACACCGGGGAGCTGTTTTTT
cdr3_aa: CASSLTSSNTGELFF

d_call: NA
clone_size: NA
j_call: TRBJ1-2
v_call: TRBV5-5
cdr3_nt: TGTGCCAGCAGCTCCTCAACAGGGCGCCGGAACTATGGCTACACCTTC
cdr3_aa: CASSSSTGRRNYGYTF

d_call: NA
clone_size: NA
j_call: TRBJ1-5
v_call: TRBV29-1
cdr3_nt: TGCAGCGCCGTTTTTAGCAATCAGCCCCAGCATTTT
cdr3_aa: CSAVFSNQPQHF

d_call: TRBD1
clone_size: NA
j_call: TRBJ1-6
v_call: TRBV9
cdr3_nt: TGTGCCAGCAGCTATGAGGGACAGTATAATTCACCCCTCCACTTT
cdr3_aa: CASSYEGQYNSPLHF

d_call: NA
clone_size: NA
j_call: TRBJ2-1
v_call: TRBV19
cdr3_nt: TGTGCCAGTAGCGGGCAACCAGGGAGCTCCTACAATGAGCAGTTCTTC
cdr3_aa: CASSGQPGSSYNEQFF

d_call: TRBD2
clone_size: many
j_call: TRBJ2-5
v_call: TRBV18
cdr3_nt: TGTGCCAGCTCACCACGAATGTTCACGGAGGCTAGCGGACAAGAGACCCAGTACTTC
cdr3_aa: CASSPRMFTEASGQETQYF

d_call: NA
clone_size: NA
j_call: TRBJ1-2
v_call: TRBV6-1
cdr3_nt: TGTGCCAGCGCACATCCCTATGGCTACACCTTC
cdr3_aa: CASAHPYGYTF

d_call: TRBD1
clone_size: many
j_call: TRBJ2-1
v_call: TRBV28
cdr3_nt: TGTGCCAGCAGCGGGGACAGGGACGGGCAGTTCTTC
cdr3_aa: CASSGDRDGQFF

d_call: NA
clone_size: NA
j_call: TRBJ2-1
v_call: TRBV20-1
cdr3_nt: TGCAGTGCTAGCAGGACTATTAACAATGAGCAGTTCTTC
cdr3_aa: CSASRTINNEQFF

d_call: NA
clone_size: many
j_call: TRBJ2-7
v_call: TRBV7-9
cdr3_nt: TGTGCCAGCAGCGGCGGAACACAGGGTCCCGAGCAGTACTTC
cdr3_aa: CASSGGTQGPEQYF

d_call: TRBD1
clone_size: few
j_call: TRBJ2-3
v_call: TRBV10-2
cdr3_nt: TGCGCCAGCAGTCTAGGGACAGGGTCACGGATCACAGATACGCAGTATTTT
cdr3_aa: CASSLGTGSRITDTQYF

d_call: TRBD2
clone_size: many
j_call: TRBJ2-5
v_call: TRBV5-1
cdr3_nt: TGCGCCAGCAGCGATACTAGCGGGAGCGGAGAGACCCAGTACTTC
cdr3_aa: CASSDTSGSGETQYF

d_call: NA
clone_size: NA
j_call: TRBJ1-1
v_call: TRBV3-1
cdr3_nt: TGTGCCAGCAGCGCCCGACAGGAGCAAACTGAAGCTTTCTTT
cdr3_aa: CASSARQEQTEAFF

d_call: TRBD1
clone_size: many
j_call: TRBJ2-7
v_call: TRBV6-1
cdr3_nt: TGTGCCAGCAGCGGATCGGGACAGCGTTCTTACGAGCAGTACTTC
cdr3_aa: CASSGSGQRSYEQYF

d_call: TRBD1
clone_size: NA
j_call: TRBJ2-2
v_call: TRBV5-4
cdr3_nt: TGTGCCAGCAGATCCGGACAGGATGCCGGGGAGCTGTTTTTT
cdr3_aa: CASRSGQDAGELFF

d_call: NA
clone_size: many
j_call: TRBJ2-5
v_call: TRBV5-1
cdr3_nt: TGCGCCAGCAGCTTGCACCGATCAGGGGGGGTTCAAGAGACCCAGTACTTC
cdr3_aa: CASSLHRSGGVQETQYF

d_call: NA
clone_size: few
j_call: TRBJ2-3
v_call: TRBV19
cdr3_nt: TGTGCCAGTAGTATAGATCAGGCCCTAAGCACAGATACGCAGTATTTT
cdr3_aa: CASSIDQALSTDTQYF

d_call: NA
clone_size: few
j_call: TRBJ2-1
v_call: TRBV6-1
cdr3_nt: TGTGCCAGCAGAGTTCTAGCTTCCCTGATAGGAGAGCAGTTCTTC
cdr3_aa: CASRVLASLIGEQFF

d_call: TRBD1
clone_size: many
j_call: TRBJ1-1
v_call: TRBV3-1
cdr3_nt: TGTGCCAGCAGCCAAGGGGAAGCATTCGCAGGACAGGGGGCTGCTGAAGCTTTCTTT
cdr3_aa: CASSQGEAFAGQGAAEAFF